This T cell receptor (beta chain) was identified in a study of T cell responses to AZD1222 COVID-19 vaccine. Turning to the study itself: Second-dose schedules of about 4 or about 12 weeks were combined.

The length of the CDR3 is 12 residues. V was trimmed by 2 bases and J by 11 bases, leaving 12 bases between them. Per germline, CDR1 MGHDK and CDR2 SYGVNS. Points from the study as a whole: Donors were chiefly white British, with a greater number of females, and clonal diversity was perhaps underestimated. Just a handful of AZD1222 recipients tested seropositive at baseline. Of spike-specific TCRs, nearly half reportedly target regions left unmutated in variants.

Assay: immunoSEQ multiplex PCR; the TCRdb copy retains only in-frame clones and omits some. The sample includes fewer than 150,000 clones, roughly 80% of them seen just once. To note about this clone: What it recognizes is unknown.

This chain links TRBV25-1 with TRBJ1-1, with D unclear. This sample comprised peripheral blood, obtained on day 0 of AZD1222 vaccination. This receptor was obtained from an adult in good health. CDR3 bases: TGTGCCAGCAGTGAAGGGAGATGGATTGCTTTCTTT. Residues: CASSEGRWIAFF. Based on the CDR3 plus reference TRBV25-1 and TRBJ1-1, the full variable domain is EADIYQTPRYLVIGTGKKITLECSQTMGHDKMYWYQQDPGMELHLIHYSYGVNSTEKGDLSSESTVSRIRTEHFPLTLESARPSHTSQYLCASSEGRWIAFFGQGTRLTVV.